The sample holds a few counts of the clone carrying this T cell receptor (beta chain). Its target is unknown. The germline gives CDR1 SEHNR, CDR2 FQNEAQ (reference sequence). This CDR3 contains 15 residues. Trimming removed 6 bases from V and 5 bases from J; junction bases left unmatched: 9. Whole blood was used without fractionation, so all unsorted peripheral T cells were included. These data come from a study of HIV-infected patients and healthy controls. Findings of the study overall: The authors saw processing only sixteen HIV-infected individuals as a major limitation on generality. HIV-associated CDR3 frequencies dropped significantly during therapy; CMV-associated ones, mostly rising, changed nonsignificantly. Compared with untreated HIV+ repertoires, healthy controls showed roughly threefold more distinct CDR3s and higher Shannon diversity.

Alpha and beta constant-region primers primed reverse transcription of about 0.5 ug RNA. Using multiplexing indices, alpha and beta chain libraries were generated apart by chain-specific third strand synthesis. Two random hexamers, added before amplification and joined, formed each molecule's 12-nucleotide barcode. In TCRdb, the 5' RACE reads were re-called with MiXCR into one record per CDR3 protein. The sample holds about 13,000 distinct CDR3 sequences, 9.9% seen once. The chain joins TRBV7-9 to TRBJ2-1; 8 nucleotides match TRBD2. Material: blood. The sequence came from an adult in good health. The CDR3 DNA sequence: TGTGCCAGCAGTTTTTTCTTCGGGAGGGACAATGAGCAGTTCTTC. Protein sequence: CASSFFFGRDNEQFF.